Listed below are T cell receptor beta chains from one sample, sequenced in a study of shared clonotypes between healthy human individuals. Some clones are missing from TCRdb's copy, which holds only in-frame ones; the method was immunoSEQ multiplex PCR. The sample records millions of clones, roughly 96% being singletons. The sequenced sample consisted of naive CD4+ T cells sorted from blood. These receptor sequences come from a man aged 18 to 30 in good health. Both conserved end residues are part of each CDR3. D genes are given only for firm matches. Clone size appears in some rows only: once, few, many, or a class for an expanded clone.

d_call	clone_size	v_call	j_call	cdr3_nt	cdr3_aa
-	once	TRBV5-1	TRBJ1-2	TGCGCCAGCAGCTTGGAGCGGGCGGGGTATGGCTACACCTTC	CASSLERAGYGYTF
-	-	TRBV11-2	TRBJ2-7	TGTGCCAGCAGCCCTTCATTGGCTTCGGAGCAGTACTTC	CASSPSLASEQYF
-	-	TRBV7-2	TRBJ1-2	TGTGCCAGCAGCCGTTTCATGACCGCGAACCGGGATGGCTACACCTTC	CASSRFMTANRDGYTF
-	-	TRBV11-2	TRBJ2-7	TGTGCCAGCAGCTTAGGTAAGCAGTACTTC	CASSLGKQYF
-	-	TRBV6-5	TRBJ2-3	TGTGCCAGTTCCCAAGGTGGCGGATCTACAGATACGCAGTATTTT	CASSQGGGSTDTQYF
TRBD1	-	TRBV4-1	TRBJ2-3	TGCGCCAGCAGCCTCCTAGGGGGCGTGGGAGATACGCAGTATTTT	CASSLLGGVGDTQYF
-	-	TRBV5-1	TRBJ2-2	TGCGCCAGTAAGCCTAGCCCTGGAGGGGGGGCAACCGGGGAGCTGTTTTTT	CASKPSPGGGATGELFF
TRBD2	-	TRBV7-2	TRBJ2-5	TGTGCCAGCAGCCCAACCTGGGGGGGTAGTGGAGAGACCCAGTACTTC	CASSPTWGGSGETQYF
-	-	TRBV19	TRBJ2-1	TGTGCCAGTAGTCGAGGACAGATCCATGAGCAGTTCTTC	CASSRGQIHEQFF
-	-	TRBV23-1	TRBJ1-1	TGCGCCAGCAGTCAATGCACAATTGCCCCTGAAGCTTTCTTT	CASSQCTIAPEAFF
TRBD1	-	TRBV6-6	TRBJ1-1	TGTGCCAGCAGTACAGGGGGACGGATGGTGACTGAAGCTTTCTTT	CASSTGGRMVTEAFF
-	-	TRBV19	TRBJ1-6	TGTGCCAGTAGTATCAGGGTTCAGGGTTCACCCCTCCACTTT	CASSIRVQGSPLHF
-	-	TRBV5-4	TRBJ1-1	TGTGCCAGCAGCTTTGGGGGGGCAGCGGACACTGAAGCTTTCTTT	CASSFGGAADTEAFF
TRBD1	-	TRBV6-1	TRBJ2-7	TGTGCCAGCGACCGGGACAGGGCCTACGAGCAGTACTTC	CASDRDRAYEQYF
-	-	TRBV19	TRBJ1-1	TGTGCCAGTAGTACTCCCTACAGGGAAAACACTGAAGCTTTCTTT	CASSTPYRENTEAFF
-	-	TRBV2	TRBJ2-1	TGTGCCAGCACCTATCTTACTAGCAATGAGCAGTTCTTC	CASTYLTSNEQFF
TRBD2	-	TRBV5-4	TRBJ2-5	TGTGCCAGCAGAGGACTAGCGGGTGAAGAGACCCAGTACTTC	CASRGLAGEETQYF
-	-	TRBV7-8	TRBJ1-2	TGTGCCAGCAGCGAGGCTGGGGGGCTCTATGGCTACACCTTC	CASSEAGGLYGYTF
TRBD1	-	TRBV18	TRBJ2-2	TGTGCCAGCTCACCTACACAGGGGCCATACTTTGCTGGGATGTTTTTT	CASSPTQGPYFAGMFF
TRBD2	-	TRBV9	TRBJ2-7	TGTGCCAGCAGCGTAGTCCCAGCGGGAGGGAGCCACGAGCAGTACTTC	CASSVVPAGGSHEQYF
-	-	TRBV27	TRBJ2-7	TGTGCCAGCACCTCCTTCCAGGTCGAAATTCTACCATACGAGCAGTACTTC	CASTSFQVEILPYEQYF
-	once	TRBV7-2	TRBJ1-1	TGTGCCAGCAGCCAAGGGGAAGTACTGGGCACTGAAGCTTTCTTT	CASSQGEVLGTEAFF
TRBD2	-	TRBV7-9	TRBJ2-3	TGTGCCAGCAGTTACCTAGCGGGAGGCACAGATACGCAGTATTTT	CASSYLAGGTDTQYF
-	-	TRBV5-4	TRBJ1-1	TGTGCCAGCAGCTTGGCGCGGGGGGCCGAAGCTTTCTTT	CASSLARGAEAFF
-	few	TRBV2	TRBJ2-1	TGTGCCAGCATCGGTAGAAGCTACAATGAGCAGTTCTTC	CASIGRSYNEQFF